Presented here are 22 T cell receptor beta chains from one specimen sequenced in a study of shared clonotypes between healthy human individuals. Assay: immunoSEQ multiplex PCR; the TCRdb copy retains only in-frame clones and omits some. The sample includes 1,500,000 or so clones, around 95% seen only once; the top ten take 0.95% to 1.5%. Sequenced input: naive CD4+ T cells sorted from blood. Subset of the sample: CD45RA+ positively selected. The receptor set was obtained from a young man in good health.

A remark on this clone: In the same sample, other DNA sequences code for this CDR3. The chain joins TRBV5-1 to TRBJ1-4; D is ambiguous. V was pared by 0 bases and J by 3 bases, with 6 bases between. The V gene's germline CDR1 is SGHRS and CDR2 YFSETQ. CDR3 length: 14 amino acids. The CDR3 DNA reads TGCGCCAGCAGCTTGGACGGGGCTAATGAAAAACTGTTTTTT. Protein: CASSLDGANEKLFF. Full variable domain (outside the CDR3, taken from reference TRBV5-1 and TRBJ1-4): KAGVTQTPRYLIKTRGQQVTLSCSPISGHRSVSWYQQTPGQGLQFLFEYFSETQRNKGNFPGRFSGRQFSNSRSEMNVSTLELGDSALYLCASSLDGANEKLFFGSGTQLSVL.

V usage is TRBV7-6 and J usage is TRBJ2-5; D is perhaps TRBD1 (6 bases). Trimming shortened V by 3 bases and J by 3 bases, and 14 bases separated the two germline ends. Germline CDR1 is SGHVS and CDR2 is FNYEAQ. The CDR3 runs to 15 residues. The CDR3 region is CASSFRAAGEETQYF. The CDR3 DNA sequence: TGTGCCAGCAGCTTCCGGGCGGCAGGGGAAGAGACCCAGTACTTC.

The V call is TRBV5-5, the J call TRBJ2-7; 12 bases line up with TRBD1. V was clipped by 0 bases and J by 6 bases; unmatched bases: 7. The CDR3 covers 16 residues. Looked up from germline, CDR1 is SGHKS and CDR2 is YYEKEE (reference sequence). CDR3 sequence (DNA): TGTGCCAGCAGCTTGGCCGGGACAGGGGGCGGGAGCGAGCAGTACTTC. This gives the protein CASSLAGTGGGSEQYF. The variable domain in full, completed from reference TRBV5-5 and TRBJ2-7, reads DAGVTQSPTHLIKTRGQQVTLRCSPISGHKSVSWYQQVLGQGPQFIFQYYEKEERGRGNFPDRFSARQFPNYSSELNVNALLLGDSALYLCASSLAGTGGGSEQYFGPGTRLTVT.

CDR3 in amino acids: CASSRGEGAAYEQYF. CDR3 DNA: TGTGCCAGCAGCAGGGGGGAGGGGGCGGCCTACGAGCAGTACTTC. V usage is TRBV11-2 and J usage is TRBJ2-7; D tentatively reads TRBD1 or TRBD2 (7 bases each). The CDR3 length is 15 residues. The V end was cut by 5 bases, the J end by 2 bases, with 16 bases between. The germline V gene has CDR1 SGHAT and CDR2 FQNNGV.

The genes are TRBV28 and TRBJ1-2; D gene uncertain. Deletions cut 5 bases from V and 7 bases from J, with 11 bases between. CDR1 is MDHEN, CDR2 SYDVKM, per germline. CDR3 size: 12 residues. In DNA form, the CDR3 reads TGTGCCAGCAGTGTCTCAGGAGCTGGCTACACCTTC. It translates to CASSVSGAGYTF.

This clone showed up just once. The chain combines TRBV6-6 with TRBJ2-1, with a possible D match to TRBD2 (5 bases). The V end was cut by 6 bases, the J end by 0 bases, with 12 bases between. CDR3 length: 15 residues. The germline CDR1 and CDR2 sequences are MNHNY and SVGAGI (reference sequence). The CDR3 DNA sequence: TGTGCCAGCAGGGGGAGCGGAAGCTCCTACAATGAGCAGTTCTTC. This encodes CASRGSGSSYNEQFF.

The rearrangement joins TRBV5-1 to TRBJ2-7; D possibly corresponds to TRBD1 (6 bases). With 1 base removed from V and 5 bases from J, the gap between germline ends came to 13 bases. Per germline, CDR1 SGHRS and CDR2 YFSETQ. The CDR3 spans 14 residues. The CDR3 bases are TGCGCCAGCAGCTTGACAGGGCTCGGTAACGAGCAGTACTTC. Encoded protein: CASSLTGLGNEQYF.

The J gene is TRBJ2-1, the V gene TRBV11-3; D gene uncertain. The V end was cut by 5 bases, the J end by 6 bases, with 8 bases between. Germline V gene data show CDR1 as SGHNT and CDR2 as YENEEA. The CDR3 spans 12 residues. The chain's CDR3 is CASSPVGNEQFF. CDR3 bases: TGTGCCAGCAGCCCCGTTGGCAATGAGCAGTTCTTC. The full variable domain, rest sourced from reference TRBV11-3 and TRBJ2-1, is EAGVVQSPRYKIIEKKQPVAFWCNPISGHNTLYWYLQNLGQGPELLIRYENEEAVDDSQLPKDRFSAERLKGVDSTLKIQPAELGDSAVYLCASSPVGNEQFFGPGTRLTVL.

V gene TRBV5-5 combines with J gene TRBJ1-2; weak D call: TRBD1 (5 bases). The V end was cut by 1 base, the J end by 3 bases, with 25 bases between. This CDR3 spans 19 amino acids. Germline CDR1 SGHKS, CDR2 YYEKEE (reference sequence). CDR3 bases: TGTGCCAGCAGCTTGTCCGTACTGCGGCAGGGCAATTTGGACTATGGCTACACCTTC. It is translated as CASSLSVLRQGNLDYGYTF.

Of note for this clone: The sample contains more than one DNA sequence encoding this CDR3. The V call is TRBV28, the J call TRBJ2-3; D may be TRBD2 (5 bases). The CDR3 extends over 14 amino acids. The germline CDR1 and CDR2 sequences are MDHEN and SYDVKM. V lost 2 bases and J 2 bases, leaving 8 bases between the germline ends. The CDR3 here is CASSLRDFTDTQYF. In nucleotides, the CDR3 is TGTGCCAGCAGTTTACGGGATTTCACAGATACGCAGTATTTT.

The chain joins TRBV5-1 to TRBJ2-7; D remains ambiguous. The V end lost 2 bases, the J end lost 2 bases, and 2 bases lay between the germline ends. The germline V gene encodes CDR1 SGHRS and CDR2 YFSETQ. The CDR3 consists of 11 residues. The CDR3, as DNA: TGCGCCAGCAGCTTTCCCTACGAGCAGTACTTC. It codes for CASSFPYEQYF. Variable domain in full (rest from reference TRBV5-1 and TRBJ2-7): KAGVTQTPRYLIKTRGQQVTLSCSPISGHRSVSWYQQTPGQGLQFLFEYFSETQRNKGNFPGRFSGRQFSNSRSEMNVSTLELGDSALYLCASSFPYEQYFGPGTRLTVT.

J is TRBJ2-1 and V is TRBV19; TRBD2 matches at 11 bases. Germline CDR1 and CDR2: LNHDA and SQIVND (reference sequence). The CDR3 has 17 residues. V shed 5 bases, J shed 5 bases, and the junction held 11 bases outside the gene matches. The CDR3 sequence: CASSSLAGGPSNNEQFF. The DNA of the CDR3 is TGTGCCAGTAGTTCCTTAGCGGGAGGGCCTTCTAACAATGAGCAGTTCTTC.

V and J are TRBV5-8 and TRBJ1-4; 8 bases line up with TRBD1. Germline CDR1 is SGHTS and CDR2 is YDEGEE. The J segment lost 8 bases and the V segment lost 4 bases, leaving 10 bases of the junction unmatched. This CDR3 comprises 15 residues. CDR3 DNA sequence: TGTGCCAGCAGCCCCTTGGGGTGGACAGGGGAAAAACTGTTTTTT. Its translation: CASSPLGWTGEKLFF.

The chain is built from TRBV29-1 and TRBJ2-7, with D perhaps TRBD2 (6 bases). The length of the CDR3 is 14 residues. Germline V lookup: CDR1 SQVTM, CDR2 ANQGSEA. The V and J ends lost 6 bases and 4 bases respectively, with 19 bases between them. CDR3: CSVKGLGGLYEQYF. For the CDR3, the DNA is TGCAGCGTAAAGGGGCTCGGGGGTTTGTACGAGCAGTACTTC.

The CDR3 region has the DNA TGCGCCAGCAGTTCCTCGTCCGCGCGGGAGATCGGTGGACCCTACAATGAGCAGTTCTTC. Amino acid sequence: CASSSSSAREIGGPYNEQFF. The chain recombines TRBV10-1 with TRBJ2-1, with 7 bases matching TRBD2. CDR1 and CDR2 (germline): WNHNN, SYGVQD (reference sequence). This CDR3 is 20 amino acids long. The V and J ends lost 5 bases and 2 bases, in that order; junction bases with no gene match: 21.

J is TRBJ1-1 and V is TRBV6-1; D is unresolved. Germline CDR1 and CDR2: MNHNS and SASEGT. This CDR3 spans 12 amino acids. Trimming cost V 8 bases and J 3 bases, with 10 bases left between them. CDR3 nucleotides: TGTGCCAGCGGTTGGAGGGACACTGAAGCTTTCTTT. Translated, it gives CASGWRDTEAFF.

The chain has TRBV4-1 and TRBJ1-3, with a tentative D call TRBD1 (5 bases). Germline loops: CDR1 MGHRA, CDR2 YSYEKL. CDR3 length: 17 residues. The V end was cut by 2 bases, the J end by 0 bases, with 14 bases between. CDR3: CASSQHLGGGSGNTIYF. CDR3 DNA sequence: TGCGCCAGCAGCCAACATCTGGGGGGGGGCTCTGGAAACACCATATATTTT.

This clone was recorded once. In the same sample, other DNA sequences code for this CDR3. This sequence joins TRBV14 and TRBJ1-2, with unresolved D. This CDR3 is 13 amino acids long. The germline CDR1 and CDR2 sequences are SGHDN and FVKESK. The ends were cut back, 1 base at V and 4 bases at J, with 7 bases in the middle. For the CDR3, the DNA is TGTGCCAGCAGCCAAGGTTTAGGCTATGGCTACACCTTC. Amino acids: CASSQGLGYGYTF.

This chain uses TRBV18 with TRBJ2-5, with a weak D call TRBD2 (5 bases). Germline V gives CDR1 KGHSH, CDR2 LQKENI. The CDR3 is made up of 15 amino acids. V lost 2 bases to trimming and J lost 5 bases, with 15 bases between them. The CDR3 reads CASSPSTTSGETQYF. The CDR3 nucleotides read TGTGCCAGCTCACCATCAACAACCAGCGGCGAGACCCAGTACTTC.

The V gene is TRBV27, the J gene TRBJ2-2; no firm D call. The CDR3 has 14 amino acids. V was shortened by 5 bases and J by 0 bases, with 7 bases between the two germline ends. Germline V gene lookup returns CDR1 MNHEY and CDR2 SMNVEV (reference sequence). The CDR3 DNA reads TGTGCCAGCAGTCTGACCGCGAACACCGGGGAGCTGTTTTTT. Protein: CASSLTANTGELFF.

In this sample, this clone turned up once. J is TRBJ2-1 and V is TRBV10-3; the D call may be TRBD1 or TRBD2 (5 bases each). Trimming removed 0 bases from V and 6 bases from J, with 6 bases in between. This CDR3 region has 13 residues. CDR1 ENHRY and CDR2 SYGVKD come from the germline V gene. The DNA of the CDR3 is TGTGCCATCAGTGAGTCAGGGACCAATGAGCAGTTCTTC. It encodes CAISESGTNEQFF.

This sequence joins TRBV27 and TRBJ1-2, with D tentatively TRBD1 (6 bases). CDR1 MNHEY and CDR2 SMNVEV come from the germline V gene (reference sequence). The CDR3 extends over 14 amino acids. V was shortened by 3 bases and J by 4 bases, with 12 bases between the two germline ends. As DNA, the CDR3 is TGTGCCAGCAGTTTGTCCGGGGGCATCTATGGCTACACCTTC. Its translation: CASSLSGGIYGYTF.